This T cell receptor beta chain was recorded in a study of vaccination and CD4 T cells after COVID-19. The CDR3 is 13 amino acids. Trimming took 4 bases from V and 7 from J, leaving 12 bases between them. Germline V lookup: CDR1 KGHDR, CDR2 SFDVKD. Indicated treatment: 10-day PBMC culture with coronavirus spike peptide pools or control peptides (ViraFEST assay). Half the medium was replaced with fresh IL-2 medium on days 3 and 7. This clonotype was observed a few times. The target antigen is unknown. The Oncomine TCR Beta short-read assay sequenced DNA from cultured CD4+ T cells. After culture, CD4+ T cells served as the source for genomic DNA extraction. TCRdb redid the calling of the PCR reads with MiXCR, one entry per CDR3 protein. The profile shows approximately 12,000 distinct CDR3 sequences, 47% of them singletons.

This chain connects TRBV24-1 to TRBJ1-1; D uncertain. Sequencing used CD4+ T cells from blood, cultured in vitro. This TCR derives from a human donor who had recovered from COVID-19. CDR3 residues: CATSDNLGFEAFF. CDR3 DNA: TGTGCCACCAGTGACAACCTAGGCTTTGAAGCTTTCTTT.